This TCR beta chain is from a study of cytomegalovirus exposure and HLA in healthy donors. Across the study: Unique TCRs from HLA-typed donors, 70 million to 100 million of them, were held in an early data release.

PCR used 60 Vbeta primers and 13 Jbeta primers. Only in-frame clones appear in the TCRdb table, and some are missing; sequencing was by immunoSEQ multiplex PCR. The sample consists of some 84,000 clones, about three quarters of them appearing once. Trimming cost V 4 bases and J 0 bases, with 13 bases left between them. The germline V gene has CDR1 MNHEY and CDR2 SMNVEV (reference sequence). CDR3 size: 15 residues. Material for sequencing was PBMCs. The V and J genes are TRBV27 and TRBJ2-7, with D possibly matching TRBD2 (6 bases). The clonotype comes from a male donor in good health and CMV-seropositive. Here the CDR3 DNA reads TGTGCCAGCAGTTCCCGGGGCGGGAACTCCTACGAGCAGTACTTC. This encodes CASSSRGGNSYEQYF.